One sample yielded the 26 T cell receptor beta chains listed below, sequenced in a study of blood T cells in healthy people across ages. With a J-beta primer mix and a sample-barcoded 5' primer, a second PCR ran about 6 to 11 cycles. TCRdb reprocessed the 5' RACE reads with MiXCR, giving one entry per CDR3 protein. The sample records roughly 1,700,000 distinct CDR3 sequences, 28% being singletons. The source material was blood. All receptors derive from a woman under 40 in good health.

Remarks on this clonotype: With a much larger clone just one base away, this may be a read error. CDR3 sequence reads: CTTSGATYNEQFF. The CDR3 nucleotides are TGTACCACTAGCGGGGCTACCTACAATGAGCAGTTCTTC. V gene TRBV10-3 combines with J gene TRBJ2-1; the match to TRBD2 covers 10 bases. The length of the CDR3 is 13 residues. Germline V gives CDR1 ENHRY, CDR2 SYGVKD.

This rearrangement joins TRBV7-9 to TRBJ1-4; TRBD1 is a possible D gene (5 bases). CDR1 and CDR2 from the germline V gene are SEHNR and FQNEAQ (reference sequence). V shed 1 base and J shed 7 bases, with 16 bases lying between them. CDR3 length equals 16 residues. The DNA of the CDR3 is TGTGCCAGCAGCTTAGAGCTCCGCTCAAGGGGTGAAAAACTGTTTTTT. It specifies CASSLELRSRGEKLFF.

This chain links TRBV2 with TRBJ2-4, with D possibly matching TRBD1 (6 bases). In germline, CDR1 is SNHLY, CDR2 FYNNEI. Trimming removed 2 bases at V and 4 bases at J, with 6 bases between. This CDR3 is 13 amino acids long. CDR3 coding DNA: TGTGCCAGCAGTGAAAGGGGGAAAAACATTCAGTACTTC. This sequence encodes CASSERGKNIQYF.

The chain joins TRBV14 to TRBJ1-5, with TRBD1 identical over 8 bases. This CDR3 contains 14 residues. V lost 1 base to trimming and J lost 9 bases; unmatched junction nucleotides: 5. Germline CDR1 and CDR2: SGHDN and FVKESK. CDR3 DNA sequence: TGTGCCAGCAGCCAAGGAGGCAGGGGGCGGCCCCAGCATTTT. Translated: CASSQGGRGRPQHF.

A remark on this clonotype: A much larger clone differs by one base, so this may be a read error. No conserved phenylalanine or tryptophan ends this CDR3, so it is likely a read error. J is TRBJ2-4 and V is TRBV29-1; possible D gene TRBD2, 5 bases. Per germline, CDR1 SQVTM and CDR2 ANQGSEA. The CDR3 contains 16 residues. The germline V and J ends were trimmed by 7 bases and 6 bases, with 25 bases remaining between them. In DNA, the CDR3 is TGCAGCGCCAGGACCCCACACGGGGTAGGCCTAAACATTCAGTACGTC. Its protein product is CSARTPHGVGLNIQYV.

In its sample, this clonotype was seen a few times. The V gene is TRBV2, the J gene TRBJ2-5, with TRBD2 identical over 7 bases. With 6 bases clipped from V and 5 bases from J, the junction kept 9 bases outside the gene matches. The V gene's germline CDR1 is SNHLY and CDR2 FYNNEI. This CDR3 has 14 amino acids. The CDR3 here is CASSGGLPQETQYF. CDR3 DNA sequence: TGTGCCAGCAGCGGGGGACTACCCCAGGAGACCCAGTACTTC.

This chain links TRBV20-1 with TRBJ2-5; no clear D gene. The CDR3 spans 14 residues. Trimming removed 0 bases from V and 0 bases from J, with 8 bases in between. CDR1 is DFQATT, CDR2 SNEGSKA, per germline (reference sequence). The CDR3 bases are TGCAGTGCTAGAGATCAACGGGACCAAGAGACCCAGTACTTC. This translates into CSARDQRDQETQYF.

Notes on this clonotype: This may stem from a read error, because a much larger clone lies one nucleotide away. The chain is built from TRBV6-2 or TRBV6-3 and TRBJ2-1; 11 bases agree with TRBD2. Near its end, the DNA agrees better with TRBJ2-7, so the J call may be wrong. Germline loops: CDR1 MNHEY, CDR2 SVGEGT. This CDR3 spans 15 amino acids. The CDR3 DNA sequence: TGTGCCAGCAAAGATAGCGGGAGGGGCAACAATGAGCAGTACTTC. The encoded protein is CASKDSGRGNNEQYF.

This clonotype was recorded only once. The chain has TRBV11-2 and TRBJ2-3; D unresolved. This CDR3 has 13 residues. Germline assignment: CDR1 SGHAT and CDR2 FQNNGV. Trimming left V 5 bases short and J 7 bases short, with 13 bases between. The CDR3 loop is CASSLGKENTQYF. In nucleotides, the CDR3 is TGTGCCAGCAGCCTGGGGAAAGAGAATACGCAGTATTTT.

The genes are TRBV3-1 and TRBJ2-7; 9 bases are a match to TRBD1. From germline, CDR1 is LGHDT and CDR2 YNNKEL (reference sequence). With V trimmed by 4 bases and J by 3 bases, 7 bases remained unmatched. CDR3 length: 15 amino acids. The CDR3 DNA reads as TGTGCCAGCAGCCCCTACAGGGGGCTCGGCTACGAGCAGTACTTC. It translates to CASSPYRGLGYEQYF.

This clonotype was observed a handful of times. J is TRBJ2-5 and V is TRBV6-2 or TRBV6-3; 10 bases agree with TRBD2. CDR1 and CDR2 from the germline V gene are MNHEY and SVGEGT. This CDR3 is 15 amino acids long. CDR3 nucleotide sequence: TGTTCATCGGAGGGCGGACTAGCGGATACAGAGACCCAGTACTTC. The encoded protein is CSSEGGLADTETQYF.

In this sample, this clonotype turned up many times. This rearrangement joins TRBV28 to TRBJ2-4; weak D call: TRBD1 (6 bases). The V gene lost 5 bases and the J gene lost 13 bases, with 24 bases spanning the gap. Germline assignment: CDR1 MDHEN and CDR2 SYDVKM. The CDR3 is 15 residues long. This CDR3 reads CASSHGTMGSVEQYF. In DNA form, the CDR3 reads TGTGCCAGCAGTCACGGGACAATGGGGTCCGTGGAGCAGTACTTC.

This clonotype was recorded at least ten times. This chain's CDR3 is CASGGDSSYEQYF. The CDR3 DNA sequence: TGTGCCAGCGGTGGGGACAGCTCCTACGAGCAGTACTTC. J is TRBJ2-7 and V is TRBV9; 7 bases fit TRBD1. The CDR3 extends over 13 amino acids. Germline V CDR1 and CDR2: SGDLS, YYNGEE. V lost 7 bases, J lost 0 bases, and 4 bases stayed unmatched. The entire variable domain, with the rest obtained from reference TRBV9 and TRBJ2-7, is as follows: DSGVTQTPKHLITATGQRVTLRCSPRSGDLSVYWYQQSLDQGLQFLIQYYNGEERAKGNILERFSAQQFPDLHSELNLSSLELGDSALYFCASGGDSSYEQYFGPGTRLTVT.

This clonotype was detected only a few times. CDR3 protein: CASSLGTGETDTQYF. CDR3 nucleotide sequence: TGCGCCAGCAGCTTGGGTACGGGAGAAACAGATACGCAGTATTTT. The chain uses TRBV5-1 and TRBJ2-3; tentatively, D is TRBD2 (6 bases). Germline loops: CDR1 SGHRS, CDR2 YFSETQ. This CDR3 comprises 15 residues. The ends were cut back, 0 bases at V and 3 bases at J, with 11 bases in the middle.

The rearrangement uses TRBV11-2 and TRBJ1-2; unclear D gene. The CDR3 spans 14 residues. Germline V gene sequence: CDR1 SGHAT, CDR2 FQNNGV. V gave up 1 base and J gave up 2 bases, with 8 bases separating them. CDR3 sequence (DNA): TGTGCCAGCAGCTTAGCCGTGGAGAACTATGGCTACACCTTC. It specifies CASSLAVENYGYTF.

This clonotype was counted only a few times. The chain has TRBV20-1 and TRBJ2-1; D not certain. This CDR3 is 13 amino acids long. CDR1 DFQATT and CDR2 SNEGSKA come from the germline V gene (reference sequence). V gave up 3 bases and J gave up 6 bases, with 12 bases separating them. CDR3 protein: CSARGMTGNEQFF. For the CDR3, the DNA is TGCAGTGCTAGGGGGATGACGGGCAATGAGCAGTTCTTC.

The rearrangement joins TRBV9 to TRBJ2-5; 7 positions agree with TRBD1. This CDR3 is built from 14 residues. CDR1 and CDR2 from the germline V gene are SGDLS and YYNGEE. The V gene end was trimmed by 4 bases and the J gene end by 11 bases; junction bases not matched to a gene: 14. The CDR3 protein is CASSPRDSVAGQYF. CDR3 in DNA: TGTGCCAGCAGCCCAAGGGACAGTGTGGCCGGTCAGTACTTC.

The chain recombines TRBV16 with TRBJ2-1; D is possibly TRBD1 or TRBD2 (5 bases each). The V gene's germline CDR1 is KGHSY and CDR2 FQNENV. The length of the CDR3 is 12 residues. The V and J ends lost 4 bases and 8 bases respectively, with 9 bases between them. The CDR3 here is CASSRGTDEQFF. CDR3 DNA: TGTGCCAGCAGCCGGGGGACGGATGAGCAGTTCTTC.

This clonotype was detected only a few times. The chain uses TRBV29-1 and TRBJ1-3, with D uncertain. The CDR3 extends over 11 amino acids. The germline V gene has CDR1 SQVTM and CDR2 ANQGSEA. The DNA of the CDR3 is TGCAGAGCAGATTCTGGAAACACCATATATTTT. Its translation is CRADSGNTIYF.

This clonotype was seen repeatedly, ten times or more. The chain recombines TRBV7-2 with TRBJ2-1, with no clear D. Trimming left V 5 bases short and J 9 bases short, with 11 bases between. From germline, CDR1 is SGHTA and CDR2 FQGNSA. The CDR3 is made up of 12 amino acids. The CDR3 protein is CASSPKVAEQFF. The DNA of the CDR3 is TGTGCCAGCAGCCCGAAAGTTGCTGAGCAGTTCTTC.

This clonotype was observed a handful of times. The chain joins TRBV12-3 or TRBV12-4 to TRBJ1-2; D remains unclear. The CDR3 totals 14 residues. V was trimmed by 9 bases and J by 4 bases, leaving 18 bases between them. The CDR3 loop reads CASSPPPLGYGYTF. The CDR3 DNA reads TGTGCCAGTAGCCCCCCCCCCCTGGGCTATGGCTACACCTTC.

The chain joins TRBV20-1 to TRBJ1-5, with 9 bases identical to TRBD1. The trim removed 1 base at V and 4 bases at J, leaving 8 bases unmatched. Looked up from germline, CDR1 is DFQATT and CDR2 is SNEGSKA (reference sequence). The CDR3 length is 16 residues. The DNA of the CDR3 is TGCAGTGCTAGAGTGGGGGGACAGGGAGCAAATCAGCCCCAGCATTTT. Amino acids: CSARVGGQGANQPQHF.

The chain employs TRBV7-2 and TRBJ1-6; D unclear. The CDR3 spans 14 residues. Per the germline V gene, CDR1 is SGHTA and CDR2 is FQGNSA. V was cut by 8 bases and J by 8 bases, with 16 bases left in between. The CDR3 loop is CASLLRWRDSPLHF. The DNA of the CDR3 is TGTGCCAGCCTCCTGCGGTGGAGGGATTCACCCCTCCACTTT.

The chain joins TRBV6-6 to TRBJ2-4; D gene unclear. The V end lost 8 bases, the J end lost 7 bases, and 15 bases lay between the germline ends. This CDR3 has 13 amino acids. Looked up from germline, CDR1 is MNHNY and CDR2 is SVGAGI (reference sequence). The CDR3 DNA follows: TGTGCCAGCGGTCTTTGGCGCAGGAACATTCAGTACTTC. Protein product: CASGLWRRNIQYF.

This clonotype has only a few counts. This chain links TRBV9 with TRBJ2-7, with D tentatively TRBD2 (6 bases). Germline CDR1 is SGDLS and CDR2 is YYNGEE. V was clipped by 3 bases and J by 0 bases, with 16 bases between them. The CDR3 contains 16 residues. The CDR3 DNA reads TGTGCCAGCAGCGCGAGAGGGGACTCCTACTCCTACGAGCAGTACTTC. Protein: CASSARGDSYSYEQYF.

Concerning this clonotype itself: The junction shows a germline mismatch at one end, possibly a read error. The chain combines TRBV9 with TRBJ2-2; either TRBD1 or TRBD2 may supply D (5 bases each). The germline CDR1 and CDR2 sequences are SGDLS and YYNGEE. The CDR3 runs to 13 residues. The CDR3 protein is CASSVEGIGERFF. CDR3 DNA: TGTGCCAGCAGCGTTGAGGGGATCGGGGAGCGGTTTTTT.